Listed below are T cell receptor beta chains from one sample, sequenced in a study of blood T cell repertoires in COVID-19. Sequencing used immunoSEQ multiplex PCR; TCRdb keeps in-frame clones, though not all of them. The top ten clones hold roughly 13% of a sample with around 45,000 clones, approximately 90% of them seen once. Sequencing input: peripheral blood. The origin of the receptors is a man of 80 years or more with acute or convalescent COVID-19. Each CDR3 is given with its conserved first and last residue. A D gene is named only where the DNA matches it firmly. Clone size is not always given. Where it is, it says once, few, many or a class for expanded clones.

abundance: -; j_gene: TRBJ2-7; v_gene: TRBV2; d_gene: TRBD1; CDR3nt: TGTGCCAGCAGTGAGCAGGGACAGGGCTACGAGCAGTACTTC; CDR3aa: CASSEQGQGYEQYF
abundance: -; j_gene: TRBJ1-5; v_gene: TRBV19; d_gene: -; CDR3nt: TGTGCCAGTAGAGAACAACCGAACCTGGGCAATCAGCCCCAGCATTTT; CDR3aa: CASREQPNLGNQPQHF
abundance: -; j_gene: TRBJ2-1; v_gene: TRBV5-1; d_gene: -; CDR3nt: TGCGCCAGCAGCTTAGAGATAACCTACAATGAGCAGTTCTTC; CDR3aa: CASSLEITYNEQFF
abundance: -; j_gene: TRBJ2-3; v_gene: TRBV4-2; d_gene: -; CDR3nt: TGTGCCAGCAGCCAAGTTCTCAAGGGGGGGGGCCAAGATACGCAGTATTTT; CDR3aa: CASSQVLKGGGQDTQYF
abundance: -; j_gene: TRBJ2-7; v_gene: TRBV10-3; d_gene: TRBD2; CDR3nt: TGTGCCGCTTCTAGAGGAAATAGCGGGGAGTCCGAGCAGTACTTC; CDR3aa: CAASRGNSGESEQYF
abundance: -; j_gene: TRBJ2-3; v_gene: TRBV10-1; d_gene: -; CDR3nt: TGCGCCAGCAGTGGAGCAGGGACAAGCACAGATACGCAGTATTTT; CDR3aa: CASSGAGTSTDTQYF
abundance: -; j_gene: TRBJ1-2; v_gene: TRBV19; d_gene: TRBD1; CDR3nt: TGTGCCAGTAGTATTCAGGGACAGCTACCTAACTATGGCTACACCTTC; CDR3aa: CASSIQGQLPNYGYTF
abundance: -; j_gene: TRBJ2-1; v_gene: TRBV3-1/TRBV3-2; d_gene: TRBD2; CDR3nt: TGTGCCAGCAGCCAAGTGGCGGGGGCCTACAATGAGCAGTTCTTC; CDR3aa: CASSQVAGAYNEQFF
abundance: -; j_gene: TRBJ2-5; v_gene: TRBV27; d_gene: -; CDR3nt: TGTGCCAGCAGTTTATCGGCAGGGGCGGGAGAGACCCAGTACTTC; CDR3aa: CASSLSAGAGETQYF
abundance: -; j_gene: TRBJ2-7; v_gene: TRBV5-1; d_gene: -; CDR3nt: TGCGCCAGCAGCTCCGGGGACTCCCAATCCTACGAGCAGTACTTC; CDR3aa: CASSSGDSQSYEQYF
abundance: -; j_gene: TRBJ1-5; v_gene: TRBV12-3/TRBV12-4; d_gene: TRBD1; CDR3nt: TGTGCCAGCAGTAGGACAGGGGGGTATCCCCAGCATTTT; CDR3aa: CASSRTGGYPQHF
abundance: -; j_gene: TRBJ1-1; v_gene: TRBV27; d_gene: -; CDR3nt: TGTGCCAGCAGTTTACAGGGTGGCAGGACTGAAGCTTTCTTT; CDR3aa: CASSLQGGRTEAFF
abundance: once; j_gene: TRBJ2-7; v_gene: TRBV14; d_gene: TRBD1; CDR3nt: TGTGCCAGCAGCCGACGACCGGGACAGGGGTCATCCTACGAGCAGTACTTC; CDR3aa: CASSRRPGQGSSYEQYF
abundance: -; j_gene: TRBJ2-2; v_gene: TRBV11-3; d_gene: -; CDR3nt: TGTGCCAGCAAACGACATTCGAACACCGGGGAGCTGTTTTTT; CDR3aa: CASKRHSNTGELFF
abundance: -; j_gene: TRBJ1-6; v_gene: TRBV6-1; d_gene: TRBD1; CDR3nt: TGTGCCAGCAGGGAATCGGACAGGGGACACCGCTCCTATAATTCACCCCTCCACTTT; CDR3aa: CASRESDRGHRSYNSPLHF
abundance: -; j_gene: TRBJ2-1; v_gene: TRBV5-6; d_gene: TRBD2; CDR3nt: TGTGCCAGCAGCTTCGGGGGGGTAACTGAGCAGTTCTTC; CDR3aa: CASSFGGVTEQFF
abundance: -; j_gene: TRBJ2-1; v_gene: TRBV9; d_gene: TRBD2; CDR3nt: TGTGCCAGCAGCGTAGGCGGTAGCGGGGCCTGGGATGAGCAGTTCTTC; CDR3aa: CASSVGGSGAWDEQFF
abundance: -; j_gene: TRBJ2-1; v_gene: TRBV18; d_gene: TRBD1; CDR3nt: TGTGCCAGCTCACTGATCGAGGACAGGGGATTGAATGAGCAGTTCTTC; CDR3aa: CASSLIEDRGLNEQFF
abundance: -; j_gene: TRBJ2-2; v_gene: TRBV2; d_gene: -; CDR3nt: TGTGCCAGCAGTGAGCTCCAGGGTGGCACCGGGGAGCTGTTTTTT; CDR3aa: CASSELQGGTGELFF
abundance: once; j_gene: TRBJ1-4; v_gene: TRBV6-5; d_gene: -; CDR3nt: TGTGCCAGCAGTTACTCCTCGGTCAATAATGAAAAACTGTTTTTT; CDR3aa: CASSYSSVNNEKLFF
abundance: -; j_gene: TRBJ1-5; v_gene: TRBV30; d_gene: -; CDR3nt: TGTGCCTGGAGTAAAGGGGATAGCAATCAGCCCCAGCATTTT; CDR3aa: CAWSKGDSNQPQHF
abundance: -; j_gene: TRBJ1-2; v_gene: TRBV4-1; d_gene: TRBD1; CDR3nt: TGCGCCAGCAGCCAAGCCCTTGAACAGGGGACCTATGGCTACACCTTC; CDR3aa: CASSQALEQGTYGYTF
abundance: -; j_gene: TRBJ2-1; v_gene: TRBV7-9; d_gene: -; CDR3nt: TGTGCCAGCAGCTTAAAAGCTTACAATGAGCAGTTCTTC; CDR3aa: CASSLKAYNEQFF
abundance: -; j_gene: TRBJ2-5; v_gene: TRBV9; d_gene: -; CDR3nt: TGTGCCAGCAGCGTAGGTGGGGGGGCCGTAGGGGAGACCCAGTACTTC; CDR3aa: CASSVGGGAVGETQYF
abundance: once; j_gene: TRBJ2-5; v_gene: TRBV27; d_gene: TRBD1; CDR3nt: TGTGCCAGCAGTTTAAGGACAGGATCCCAGACCCAGTACTTC; CDR3aa: CASSLRTGSQTQYF
abundance: -; j_gene: TRBJ2-3; v_gene: TRBV7-3; d_gene: TRBD2; CDR3nt: TGTGCCAGCAGCTTAGCAGTAGCGGGGGGGACAGATACGCAGTATTTT; CDR3aa: CASSLAVAGGTDTQYF